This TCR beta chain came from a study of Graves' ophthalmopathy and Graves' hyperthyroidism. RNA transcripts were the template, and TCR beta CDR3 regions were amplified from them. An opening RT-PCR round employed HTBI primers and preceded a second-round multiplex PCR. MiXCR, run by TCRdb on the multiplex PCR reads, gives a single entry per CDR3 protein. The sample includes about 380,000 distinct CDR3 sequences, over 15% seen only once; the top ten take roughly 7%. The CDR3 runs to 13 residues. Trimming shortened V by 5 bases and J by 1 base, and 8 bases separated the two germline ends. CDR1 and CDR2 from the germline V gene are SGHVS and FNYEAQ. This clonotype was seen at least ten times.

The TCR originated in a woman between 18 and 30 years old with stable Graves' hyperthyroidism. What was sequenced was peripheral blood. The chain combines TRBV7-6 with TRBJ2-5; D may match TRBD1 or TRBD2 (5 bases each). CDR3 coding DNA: TGTGCCAGCAGCGGGGGTAGCCAAGAGACCCAGTACTTC. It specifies CASSGGSQETQYF.